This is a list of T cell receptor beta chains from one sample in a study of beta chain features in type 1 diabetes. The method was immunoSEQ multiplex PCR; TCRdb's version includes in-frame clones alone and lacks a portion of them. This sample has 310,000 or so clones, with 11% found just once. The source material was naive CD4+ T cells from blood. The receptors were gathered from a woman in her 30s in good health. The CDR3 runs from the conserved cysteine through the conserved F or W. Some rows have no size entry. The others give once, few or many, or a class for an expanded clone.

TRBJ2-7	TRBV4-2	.	CASSQDRTSSYEQYF
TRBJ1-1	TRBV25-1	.	CASSDVATGHTEAFF
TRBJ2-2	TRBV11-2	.	CASSLGLAGELFF
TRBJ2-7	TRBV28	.	CASSQRSRDNHEQYF
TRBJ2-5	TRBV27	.	CASSLSRTVQETQYF
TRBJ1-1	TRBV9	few	CASSGQGAINTEAFF
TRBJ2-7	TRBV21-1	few	CASSKVQEIYEQYF
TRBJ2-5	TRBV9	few	CASSVAGTETQYF
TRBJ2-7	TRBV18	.	CASSPSEDPTGEQYF
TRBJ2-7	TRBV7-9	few	CASSLETGGREQYF
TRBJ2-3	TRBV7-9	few	CASSLVAGIGTDTQYF
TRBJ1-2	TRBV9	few	CASSVGDTGGYTF
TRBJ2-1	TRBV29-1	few	CSVSPSGTYNEQFF
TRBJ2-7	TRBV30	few	CAWSPSSYEQYF
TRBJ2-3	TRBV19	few	CASSADLPVRTDTQYF
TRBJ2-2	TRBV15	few	CATSRVGRGNTGELFF
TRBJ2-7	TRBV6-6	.	CASSRGSSYEQYF
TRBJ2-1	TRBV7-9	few	CASSLAQTDISSYNEQFF
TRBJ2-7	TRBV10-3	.	CAIRSTGYYEQYF
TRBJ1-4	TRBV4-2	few	CASSPRTGENEKLFF
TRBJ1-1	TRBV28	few	CASTLLGGNTEAFF
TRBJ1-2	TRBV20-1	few	CITGNNYGYTF
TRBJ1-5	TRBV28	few	CASSPTWAGINQPQHF
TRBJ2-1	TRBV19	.	CASSIWNSPSYNEQFF
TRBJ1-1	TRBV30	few	CAWSVLWDTEAFF
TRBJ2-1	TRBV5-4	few	CASSLGLAEYNEQFF
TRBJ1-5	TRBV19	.	CASTSIGVSGQPQHF
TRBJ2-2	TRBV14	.	CASSQSLAGVNTGELFF
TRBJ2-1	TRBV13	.	CASSLEGQNYNEQFF
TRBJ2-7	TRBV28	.	CASSLGGEGSYEQYF
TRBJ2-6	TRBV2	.	CASRPGGSGANVLTF
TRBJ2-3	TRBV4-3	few	CASSQVLSGLADSDTQYF
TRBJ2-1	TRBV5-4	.	CASSPPASGSSYNEQFF